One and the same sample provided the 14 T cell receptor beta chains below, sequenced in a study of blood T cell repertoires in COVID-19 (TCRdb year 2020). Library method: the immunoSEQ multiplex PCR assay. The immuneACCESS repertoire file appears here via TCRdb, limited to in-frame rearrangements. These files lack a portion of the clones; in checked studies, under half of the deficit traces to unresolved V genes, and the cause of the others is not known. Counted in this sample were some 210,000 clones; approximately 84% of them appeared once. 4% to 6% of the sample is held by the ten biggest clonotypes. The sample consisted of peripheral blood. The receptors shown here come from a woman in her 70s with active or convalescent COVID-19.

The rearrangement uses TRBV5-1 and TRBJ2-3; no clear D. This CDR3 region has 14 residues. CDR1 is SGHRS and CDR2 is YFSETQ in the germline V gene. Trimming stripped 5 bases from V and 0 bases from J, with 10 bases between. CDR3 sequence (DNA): TGCGCCAGCAGGCGAGATCTGAGCACAGATACGCAGTATTTT. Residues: CASRRDLSTDTQYF.

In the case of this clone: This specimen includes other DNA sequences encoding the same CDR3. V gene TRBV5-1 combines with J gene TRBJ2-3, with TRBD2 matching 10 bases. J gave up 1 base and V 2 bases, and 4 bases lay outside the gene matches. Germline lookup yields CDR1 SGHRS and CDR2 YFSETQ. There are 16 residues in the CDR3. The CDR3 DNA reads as TGCGCCAGCAGCTTCCCTAGCGGGAGTGGCACAGATACGCAGTATTTT. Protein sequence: CASSFPSGSGTDTQYF. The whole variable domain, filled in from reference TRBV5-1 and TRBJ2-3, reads KAGVTQTPRYLIKTRGQQVTLSCSPISGHRSVSWYQQTPGQGLQFLFEYFSETQRNKGNFPGRFSGRQFSNSRSEMNVSTLELGDSALYLCASSFPSGSGTDTQYFGPGTRLTVL.

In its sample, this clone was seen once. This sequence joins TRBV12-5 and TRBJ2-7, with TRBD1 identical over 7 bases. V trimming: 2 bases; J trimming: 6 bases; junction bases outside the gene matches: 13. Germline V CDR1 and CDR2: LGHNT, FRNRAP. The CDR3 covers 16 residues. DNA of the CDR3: TGTGCTAGTGGTTTGTCTCTGGGGCAGGGGGTCTTCGAGCAGTACTTC. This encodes CASGLSLGQGVFEQYF.

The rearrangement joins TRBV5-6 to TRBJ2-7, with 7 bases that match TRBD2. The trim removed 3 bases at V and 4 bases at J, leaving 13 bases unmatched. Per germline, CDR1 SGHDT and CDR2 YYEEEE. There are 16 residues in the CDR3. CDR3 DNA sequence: TGTGCCAGCAGCTCTCTCCGAAGGGGAGGGACTTACGAGCAGTACTTC. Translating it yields CASSSLRRGGTYEQYF.

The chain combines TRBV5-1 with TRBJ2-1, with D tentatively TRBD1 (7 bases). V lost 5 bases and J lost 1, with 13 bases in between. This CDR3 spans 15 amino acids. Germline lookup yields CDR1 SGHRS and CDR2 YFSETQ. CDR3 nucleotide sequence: TGCGCCAGCAGGTTCCAGGGGGGTTCCTACAATGAGCAGTTCTTC. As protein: CASRFQGGSYNEQFF.

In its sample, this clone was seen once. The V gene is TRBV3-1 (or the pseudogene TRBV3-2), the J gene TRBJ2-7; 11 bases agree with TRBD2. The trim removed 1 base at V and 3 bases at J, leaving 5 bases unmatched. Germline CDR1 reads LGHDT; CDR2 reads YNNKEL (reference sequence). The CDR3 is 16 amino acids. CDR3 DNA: TGTGCCAGCAGCCAAGCATCGGGACTAGCGGTCTACGAGCAGTACTTC. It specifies CASSQASGLAVYEQYF.

CDR3 sequence reads: CASSPGQGSPYGYTF. As DNA, the CDR3 is TGCGCCAGCAGTCCTGGACAGGGGTCCCCTTATGGCTACACCTTC. V is TRBV10-2 and J is TRBJ1-2; 9 bases map to TRBD1. The CDR3 covers 15 residues. The germline CDR1 and CDR2 sequences are WSHSY and SAAADI. J lost 5 bases, V lost 5 bases, and 9 bases had no gene match.

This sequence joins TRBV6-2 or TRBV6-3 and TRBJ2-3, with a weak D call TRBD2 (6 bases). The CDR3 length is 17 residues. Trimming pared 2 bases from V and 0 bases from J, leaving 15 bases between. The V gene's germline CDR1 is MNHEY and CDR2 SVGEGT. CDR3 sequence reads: CASSYGWLASSTDTQYF. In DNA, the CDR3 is TGTGCCAGCAGTTACGGTTGGCTAGCGTCTAGCACAGATACGCAGTATTTT.

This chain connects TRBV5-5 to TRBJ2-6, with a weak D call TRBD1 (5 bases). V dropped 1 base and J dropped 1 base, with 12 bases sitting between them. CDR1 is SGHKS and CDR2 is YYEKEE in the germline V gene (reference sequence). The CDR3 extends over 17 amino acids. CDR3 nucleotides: TGTGCCAGCAGCTTGACGACTGGGGCTTCTGGGGCCAACGTCCTGACTTTC. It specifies CASSLTTGASGANVLTF.

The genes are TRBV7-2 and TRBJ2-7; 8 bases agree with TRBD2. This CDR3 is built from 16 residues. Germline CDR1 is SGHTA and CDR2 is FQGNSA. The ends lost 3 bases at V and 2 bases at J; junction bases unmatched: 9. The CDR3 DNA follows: TGTGCCAGCAGCTTCGCGGGGGGAGGGGTCGCCTACGAGCAGTACTTC. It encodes CASSFAGGGVAYEQYF. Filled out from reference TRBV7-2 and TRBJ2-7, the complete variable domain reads GAGVSQSPSNKVTEKGKDVELRCDPISGHTALYWYRQSLGQGLEFLIYFQGNSAPDKSGLPSDRFSAERTGGSVSTLTIQRTQQEDSAVYLCASSFAGGGVAYEQYFGPGTRLTVT.

CDR3 coding DNA: TGTGCCAGCAGCTCTTACGCCGGGGTCGCTGAAGCTTTCTTT. This encodes CASSSYAGVAEAFF. The chain recombines TRBV3-1 (or the pseudogene TRBV3-2) with TRBJ1-1; no clear D. From germline, CDR1 is LGHDT and CDR2 YNNKEL (reference sequence). Trimming pared 5 bases from V and 6 bases from J, leaving 16 bases between. The CDR3 loop spans 14 amino acids.

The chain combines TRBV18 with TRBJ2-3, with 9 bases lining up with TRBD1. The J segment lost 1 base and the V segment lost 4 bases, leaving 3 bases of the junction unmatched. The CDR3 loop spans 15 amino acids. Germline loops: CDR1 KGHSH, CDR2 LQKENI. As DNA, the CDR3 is TGTGCCAGCTCACTTCGGACAGGGGGCACAGATACGCAGTATTTT. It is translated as CASSLRTGGTDTQYF.

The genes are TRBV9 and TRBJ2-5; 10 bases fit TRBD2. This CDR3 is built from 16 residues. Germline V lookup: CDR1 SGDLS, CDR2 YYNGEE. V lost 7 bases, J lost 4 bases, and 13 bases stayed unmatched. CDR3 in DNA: TGTGCCAGCTCCCAGGCTGGAGCGGGAGGGTTAGAGACCCAGTACTTC. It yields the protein CASSQAGAGGLETQYF. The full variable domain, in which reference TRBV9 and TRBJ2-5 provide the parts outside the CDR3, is DSGVTQTPKHLITATGQRVTLRCSPRSGDLSVYWYQQSLDQGLQFLIQYYNGEERAKGNILERFSAQQFPDLHSELNLSSLELGDSALYFCASSQAGAGGLETQYFGPGTRLLVL.

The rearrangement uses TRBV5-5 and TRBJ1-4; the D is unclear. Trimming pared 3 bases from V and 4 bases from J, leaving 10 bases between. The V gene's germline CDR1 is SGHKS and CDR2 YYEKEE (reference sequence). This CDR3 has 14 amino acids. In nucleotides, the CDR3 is TGTGCCAGCAGCTCTCTATACCTTAATGAAAAACTGTTTTTT. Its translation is CASSSLYLNEKLFF.